These T cell receptor beta chains were read from a single sample in a study of T cells in Graves' hyperthyroidism and ophthalmopathy. TCRdb passed the multiplex PCR reads through MiXCR, listing each CDR3 protein once. The table records a few hundred thousand distinct CDR3 sequences, around a sixth of them present only once. Sample: blood. These receptors all stem from a young woman with Graves' hyperthyroidism that later progressed to Graves' ophthalmopathy. The CDR3 runs from the conserved cysteine through the conserved F or W. Fields, in order: V gene, J gene, CDR3 length, clone size, D gene, CDR3 protein, CDR3 DNA. A D gene is named only where the DNA matches it firmly. Some rows mark clone size as missing; the rest say once, few, many or name a class of expanded clone.

>TRBV20-1|TRBJ2-1|14|many|NA
CSAPRAYNTWEQFF
TGCAGTGCTCCGAGGGCGTACAATACTTGGGAGCAGTTCTTC
>TRBV20-1|TRBJ2-7|16|many|TRBD1
CSARILPGQGSYEQYF
TGCAGTGCTAGGATCCTACCGGGACAGGGGTCCTACGAGCAGTACTTC
>TRBV24-1|TRBJ2-1|18|NA|TRBD2
CATSDLQHTSGDYNEQFF
TGTGCCACCAGTGATCTCCAACATACTAGCGGAGATTACAATGAGCAGTTCTTC
>TRBV10-2|TRBJ1-1|10|few|NA
CASGSTEAFF
TGCGCCAGCGGGTCCACTGAAGCTTTCTTT
>TRBV4-3|TRBJ2-7|16|NA|NA
CASSQGGVMSSYEQYF
TGCGCCAGCAGCCAAGGGGGAGTAATGAGCTCCTACGAGCAGTACTTC
>TRBV7-2|TRBJ2-3|15|many|NA
CASVLTDYGTDTQYF
TGTGCCAGCGTCCTTACGGACTATGGCACAGATACGCAGTATTTT
>TRBV29-1|TRBJ2-1|16|many|NA
CSVEGYQGSSYNEQFF
TGCAGCGTTGAAGGATATCAGGGGTCCTCCTACAATGAGCAGTTCTTC
>TRBV27|TRBJ1-2|14|many|NA
CASSFLGTNYGYTF
TGTGCCAGCAGTTTCCTGGGGACTAACTATGGCTACACCTTC
>TRBV7-2|TRBJ2-1|15|NA|TRBD2
CASSLGYSGTNEQFF
TGTGCCAGCAGCTTAGGGTATAGCGGGACCAATGAGCAGTTCTTC
>TRBV9|TRBJ2-7|15|NA|NA
CASSVGVGAAYEQYF
TGTGCCAGCAGCGTAGGGGTAGGGGCAGCTTACGAGCAGTACTTC
>TRBV28|TRBJ2-2|14|many|NA
CASSPVRVTGELFF
TGTGCCAGCAGTCCCGTGAGGGTGACCGGGGAGCTGTTTTTT
>TRBV27|TRBJ2-1|15|many|NA
CASSPPPDLYNEQFF
TGTGCCAGCAGTCCACCACCGGACTTATACAATGAGCAGTTCTTC
>TRBV7-9|TRBJ2-7|15|NA|NA
CASSFTGTNRGEQYF
TGTGCCAGCAGCTTTACGGGGACAAACCGGGGAGAGCAGTACTTC
>TRBV15|TRBJ2-2|13|NA|NA
CATSRDATGELFF
TGTGCCACCAGCAGGGACGCGACCGGGGAGCTGTTTTTT
>TRBV6-1|TRBJ2-6|20|few|TRBD1
CASIRALPGQGFSGANVLTF
TGTGCCAGCATCCGAGCCCTACCGGGACAGGGATTCTCTGGGGCCAACGTCCTGACTTTC
>TRBV7-2|TRBJ1-6|17|NA|TRBD1
CASSLSPFRQGNSPLRF
TGTGCCAGCAGCTTGAGTCCCTTTCGACAGGGGAATTCGCCCCTCCGCTTT
>TRBV27|TRBJ2-5|15|many|NA
CASSLEPPYQETQYF
TGTGCCAGCAGTTTGGAGCCTCCGTACCAAGAGACCCAGTACTTC
>TRBV7-9|TRBJ1-2|15|NA|NA
CASSRSGTPDYGYTF
TGTGCCAGCAGCCGGTCAGGGACCCCTGACTATGGCTACACCTTC
>TRBV7-2|TRBJ2-1|16|many|TRBD2
CASSLTLAGRYNEQFF
TGTGCCAGCAGCTTGACACTAGCGGGCCGCTACAATGAGCAGTTCTTC
>TRBV12-5|TRBJ2-2|16|many|NA
CASGPSTGPNTGELFF
TGTGCTAGTGGTCCGTCGACAGGTCCGAACACCGGGGAGCTGTTTTTT
>TRBV5-8|TRBJ2-2|20|NA|NA
CASSPLVSFQGSPNTGELFF
TGTGCCAGCAGCCCGCTAGTCAGTTTTCAAGGGAGCCCCAACACCGGGGAGCTGTTTTTT
>TRBV7-8|TRBJ2-4|14|many|NA
CASRRAGRQNIQYF
TGTGCCAGCAGGCGCGCCGGGCGCCAAAACATTCAGTACTTC
>TRBV7-8|TRBJ2-3|15|many|NA
CASSLDSPSTDTQYF
TGTGCCAGCAGCCTAGACTCTCCCAGCACAGATACGCAGTATTTT
>TRBV2|TRBJ2-3|12|many|NA
CASSLRSDTQYF
TGTGCCAGCAGTCTTCGCTCAGATACGCAGTATTTT
>TRBV6-1|TRBJ1-1|17|many|NA
CASSSERSGIRNTEAFF
TGTGCCAGCAGCTCGGAAAGATCAGGTATCAGGAACACTGAAGCTTTCTTT
>TRBV15|TRBJ2-3|15|many|NA
CATSRMGVETDTQYF
TGTGCCACCAGCAGAATGGGGGTTGAGACAGATACGCAGTATTTT
>TRBV20-1|TRBJ1-4|17|few|NA
CSAMGLQPGATNEKLFF
TGCAGTGCTATGGGCTTACAGCCGGGAGCAACTAATGAAAAACTGTTTTTT
>TRBV6-6|TRBJ1-1|16|NA|NA
CASSYSIMGTNTEAFF
TGTGCCAGCAGTTACTCCATCATGGGAACCAACACTGAAGCTTTCTTT
>TRBV28|TRBJ2-7|14|many|NA
CASSSTSYDYEQYF
TGTGCCAGCAGTTCAACCTCCTACGACTACGAGCAGTACTTC
>TRBV28|TRBJ1-5|16|many|NA
CASRSNRVGDNQPQHF
TGTGCCAGCAGGAGCAACAGGGTGGGGGACAATCAGCCCCAGCATTTT
>TRBV9|TRBJ2-5|15|NA|TRBD1
CASSAPQGVGETQYF
TGTGCCAGCAGCGCCCCACAGGGGGTGGGAGAGACCCAGTACTTC
>TRBV2|TRBJ1-2|15|many|NA
CASTRAASSVYGYTF
TGTGCCAGCACCCGGGCCGCCTCTTCCGTCTATGGCTACACCTTC
>TRBV7-6|TRBJ2-7|14|NA|NA
CASSSYRVPYEQYF
TGTGCCAGCAGCTCATACAGGGTTCCCTACGAGCAGTACTTC
>TRBV28|TRBJ2-3|15|many|TRBD1
CASSLRGQGTDTQYF
TGTGCCAGCAGTTTAAGGGGACAGGGCACAGATACGCAGTATTTT
>TRBV6-2/TRBV6-3|TRBJ1-5|15|many|NA
CASSYQVGVGQPQHF
TGTGCCAGCAGTTACCAGGTTGGGGTAGGCCAGCCCCAGCATTTT
>TRBV19|TRBJ1-1|17|few|TRBD1
CASSTGTGGGMNTEAFF
TGTGCCAGTAGTACCGGGACAGGGGGCGGTATGAACACTGAAGCTTTCTTT
>TRBV6-1|TRBJ2-5|17|many|TRBD1
CASSEGSGTVRQETQYF
TGTGCCAGCAGTGAAGGGTCCGGGACAGTGCGCCAAGAGACCCAGTACTTC
>TRBV6-5|TRBJ2-3|17|many|TRBD2
CASSYLGLAGGIGTQYF
TGTGCCAGCAGTTACCTAGGACTAGCGGGAGGGATAGGGACGCAGTATTTT
>TRBV6-2/TRBV6-3|TRBJ2-7|18|many|TRBD2
CASKNVIAGLGGTYEQYF
TGTGCCAGCAAAAACGTGATAGCGGGATTGGGCGGAACCTACGAGCAGTACTTC
>TRBV7-9|TRBJ1-5|14|many|NA
CASSLKGDNQPQHF
TGTGCCAGCAGCTTAAAGGGAGACAATCAGCCCCAGCATTTT
>TRBV28|TRBJ2-1|18|many|NA
CASSLALINGSSYNEQFF
TGTGCCAGCAGTTTAGCTCTTATCAACGGGAGCTCCTACAATGAGCAGTTCTTC
>TRBV3-1|TRBJ1-6|14|many|NA
CASSQRNYNSPLHF
TGTGCCAGCAGCCAACGGAACTATAATTCACCCCTCCACTTT
>TRBV30|TRBJ2-7|11|many|NA
CAWSRVYEQYF
TGTGCCTGGAGTCGTGTCTACGAGCAGTACTTC
>TRBV6-1|TRBJ2-2|17|few|TRBD2
CASSYNDGRAYAGELFF
TGTGCCAGCAGTTATAACGACGGGAGGGCCTACGCCGGGGAGCTGTTTTTT
>TRBV19|TRBJ2-7|13|NA|NA
CASSIGADYEQYF
TGTGCCAGTAGTATAGGTGCGGACTACGAGCAGTACTTC
>TRBV20-1|TRBJ2-7|17|few|TRBD2
CSARDASGSHPGYEQYF
TGCAGTGCTAGAGATGCTAGCGGGTCCCACCCAGGGTACGAGCAGTACTTC
>TRBV20-1|TRBJ1-1|15|many|TRBD1
CSARDGTVSNTEAFF
TGCAGTGCTAGAGATGGGACAGTATCGAACACTGAAGCTTTCTTT
>TRBV7-8|TRBJ1-2|13|NA|TRBD1
CASSLRQGGGYTF
TGTGCCAGCAGCTTGCGACAGGGGGGTGGCTACACCTTC